Listed below are T cell receptor beta chains from one sample, sequenced in a study of shared clonotypes between healthy human individuals. The method was immunoSEQ multiplex PCR; TCRdb's version includes in-frame clones alone and lacks a portion of them. The data hold 800,000 to 1,200,000 clones, with 78% observed a single time. The specimen sequenced was memory CD4+ T cells from PBMCs. The receptor source for this set is a man between 18 and 29 years old in good health. Some clones in this sample may be carry-over from other donors' samples. Both conserved end residues are part of each CDR3. A D gene is named only where the DNA matches it firmly. Size is stated for part of the rows, as once, few or many counts, or as a class when the clone is expanded.

TRBV7-3	.	TRBJ1-1	.	TGTGCCAGCAGCTTTGCGGCGAACACTGAAGCTTTCTTT	CASSFAANTEAFF
TRBV4-3	.	TRBJ2-5	.	TGCGCCAGCAGCCAATCATGGAGTGCGGAGACCCAGTACTTC	CASSQSWSAETQYF
TRBV5-1	.	TRBJ2-7	.	TGCGCCAGCGGCGTGGGTGGAGGATACGAGCAGTACTTC	CASGVGGGYEQYF
TRBV2	.	TRBJ1-1	.	TGTGCCAGCCGCAAAGAGGAGGGGGTTGGTGAAGCTTTCTTT	CASRKEEGVGEAFF
TRBV4-1	.	TRBJ2-3	TRBD2	TGCGCCAGCAGCCTGGAGCGGGAGTCAGACACAGATACGCAGTATTTT	CASSLERESDTDTQYF
TRBV29-1	.	TRBJ2-5	TRBD2	TGCAGCTTTTCCCGGACTAGCGGCCAAGAGACCCAGTACTTC	CSFSRTSGQETQYF
TRBV13	once	TRBJ1-3	TRBD1	TGTGCCAGCAGCTCTAGCCCCTACAGGGGTACTGGAAACACCATATATTTT	CASSSSPYRGTGNTIYF
TRBV27	.	TRBJ2-3	TRBD2	TGTGCCAGCAGTTCCCGTCCGGGACTAGCTTTCGGTACGCAGTATTTT	CASSSRPGLAFGTQYF
TRBV4-2	few	TRBJ1-4	TRBD1	TGTGCCAGCAGCCCTTGGACAGGGGCTGGAACTAATGAAAAACTGTTTTTT	CASSPWTGAGTNEKLFF
TRBV27	once	TRBJ1-1	.	TGTGCCAGCAGACCGAGATTCAGGGGTTGGGGCACTGAAGCTTTCTTT	CASRPRFRGWGTEAFF
TRBV30	.	TRBJ1-3	TRBD1	TGTGCCTGGAGTAAACAGGGGATTAACACCATATATTTT	CAWSKQGINTIYF
TRBV5-4	.	TRBJ1-2	.	TGTGCCAGCAGCCCCCCCGAAGGGGGGGCAAGGGGCTACACCTTC	CASSPPEGGARGYTF